One T cell receptor beta chain is described in this entry. Its target is unknown. The data originate from a study of PD-1 blockade in classical Hodgkin lymphoma. The wider study: Patients received nivolumab 3 mg/kg intravenously every 2 weeks. General observations from the study: Whoever responded completely had baseline diversity much like that seen in newly diagnosed patients. Patients starting nivolumab under 1 year after ASCT were excluded.

Every one of the patients relapsed after autologous stem cell transplantation (brentuximab vedotin exposure was variable). V lost 6 bases and J lost 8; bases outside the gene matches: 7. Germline CDR1 reads ENHRY; CDR2 reads SYGVKD. The CDR3 is made up of 14 amino acids. Profiled with immunoSEQ multiplex PCR; TCRdb holds only in-frame clones, not every one. The sample consists of 55,000 to 80,000 clones, under 95% of them appearing once. The TCR sequence derives from a human donor with classical Hodgkin lymphoma. The V and J genes are TRBV10-3 and TRBJ1-4; TRBD1 matches 9 bases. The material sequenced was peripheral blood mononuclear cells (PBMCs), taken at baseline. This CDR3 reads CAISKTGGLEKLFF. The CDR3 coding sequence is TGTGCCATCAGCAAAACAGGGGGCCTCGAAAAACTGTTTTTT.